Each of the 23 T cell receptor beta chains below was sequenced from the same sample in a study of a mutant IDH1 vaccine in newly diagnosed glioma. Described time point: week 11, during vaccination. Every single dose of the vaccine, 300 ug of mutant IDH1 20-mer peptide, came with topical imiquimod. Their antigens remain unidentified. This table comes from immunoSEQ multiplex PCR, and its TCRdb copy is limited to in-frame clones, with some not included. The repertoire holds approximately 24,000 clones, with around 77% as singletons. The sequences come from PBMCs, collected from a glioma patient whose treatment included an IDH1 peptide vaccine. The source of these receptors is a woman between 18 and 29 years old with glioma.

The rearrangement uses TRBV2 and TRBJ1-5; no clear D. Trimming shortened V by 5 bases and J by 3 bases, and 11 bases separated the two germline ends. This CDR3 comprises 14 residues. Germline CDR1 and CDR2: SNHLY and FYNNEI. This CDR3 reads CASSKSVYNQPQHF. The CDR3 coding sequence is TGTGCCAGCAGTAAGTCGGTGTACAATCAGCCCCAGCATTTT.

V usage is TRBV4-2 and J usage is TRBJ1-2; a weak D match, TRBD1 (5 bases). CDR3 length: 15 amino acids. Trimming took off 0 bases at V and 3 bases at J, with 11 bases between the two ends. In germline, CDR1 is LGHNA, CDR2 YNFKEQ. CDR3 sequence reads: CASSQEGVGDYGYTF. As DNA, the CDR3 is TGTGCCAGCAGCCAAGAGGGCGTGGGGGACTATGGCTACACCTTC.

The rearrangement joins TRBV10-3 to TRBJ2-2; tentatively, D is TRBD2 (6 bases). The CDR3 totals 14 residues. CDR1 is ENHRY, CDR2 SYGVKD, per germline. The V end was cut by 10 bases, the J end by 5 bases, with 17 bases between. CDR3 in amino acids: CATASGDATGELFF. DNA of the CDR3: TGTGCCACCGCATCGGGGGATGCGACCGGGGAGCTGTTTTTT.

CDR3 in amino acids: CASSHIAGVNEKLFF. The CDR3 DNA follows: TGTGCCAGCAGCCATATTGCAGGCGTTAATGAAAAACTGTTTTTT. The chain combines TRBV14 with TRBJ1-4; the D is unclear. Trimming pared 3 bases from V and 4 bases from J, leaving 12 bases between. CDR3 size: 15 residues. The germline CDR1 and CDR2 sequences are SGHDN and FVKESK.

The chain couples TRBV12-5 to TRBJ1-5, with D possibly TRBD1 on 6 matching bases. There are 17 residues in the CDR3. Trimming shortened V by 0 bases and J by 3 bases, and 15 bases separated the two germline ends. The germline V gene encodes CDR1 LGHNT and CDR2 FRNRAP. DNA for the CDR3: TGTGCTAGTGGTTTGGTAATAGGGCAGGGGAACAATCAGCCCCAGCATTTT. Translating it yields CASGLVIGQGNNQPQHF.

The chain recombines TRBV15 with TRBJ2-7; possible D gene TRBD1, 6 bases. From germline, CDR1 is LNHNV and CDR2 YYDKDF (reference sequence). The CDR3 is 16 residues long. V lost 0 bases and J 3 bases, leaving 15 bases between the germline ends. The CDR3 DNA sequence: TGTGCCACCAGCAGAGAAAGACCAGGGGCTGTCTACGAGCAGTACTTC. Protein: CATSRERPGAVYEQYF.

The chain links TRBV4-1 to TRBJ1-2; 10 bases match TRBD1. Germline CDR1 reads MGHRA; CDR2 reads YSYEKL. CDR3 size: 13 residues. V was pared by 7 bases and J by 6 bases, with 5 bases of the junction left unmatched. The CDR3 protein is CASTDRGPDGYTF. The CDR3, as DNA: TGCGCCAGCACCGACAGGGGGCCTGATGGCTACACCTTC.

V and J are TRBV5-1 and TRBJ1-1; perhaps TRBD1 as D (5 bases). CDR1 and CDR2 from the germline V gene are SGHRS and YFSETQ. The CDR3 extends over 13 amino acids. The V end lost 3 bases, the J end lost 3 bases, and 9 bases lay between the germline ends. The CDR3: CASSSLGDTEAFF. The CDR3 DNA is TGCGCCAGCAGCTCCTTGGGGGACACTGAAGCTTTCTTT. Full variable domain (rest looked up from reference TRBV5-1 and TRBJ1-1): KAGVTQTPRYLIKTRGQQVTLSCSPISGHRSVSWYQQTPGQGLQFLFEYFSETQRNKGNFPGRFSGRQFSNSRSEMNVSTLELGDSALYLCASSSLGDTEAFFGQGTRLTVV.

The genes are TRBV5-1 and TRBJ2-5; TRBD2 matches 13 bases. Germline V gene lookup returns CDR1 SGHRS and CDR2 YFSETQ. Trimming took 4 bases from V and 3 from J; bases not matched to a gene: 12. The CDR3 totals 18 residues. As DNA, the CDR3 is TGCGCCAGCAGCGGCAACAAACCGGGACTAGCGGGGAAAGAGACCCAGTACTTC. As protein: CASSGNKPGLAGKETQYF.

This rearrangement joins TRBV19 to TRBJ2-5, with D perhaps matching TRBD1 (5 bases). The CDR3 contains 16 residues. Germline CDR1 is LNHDA and CDR2 is SQIVND (reference sequence). Trimming pared 1 base from V and 4 bases from J, leaving 16 bases between. CDR3 bases: TGTGCCAGTAGTATAGTGGGCAGGGAAGTTCGAGAGACCCAGTACTTC. Its protein product is CASSIVGREVRETQYF.

This clone was seen just once. V gene TRBV20-1 combines with J gene TRBJ1-1; D gene uncertain. Germline loops: CDR1 DFQATT, CDR2 SNEGSKA (reference sequence). V was trimmed by 8 bases and J by 8 bases, leaving 15 bases between them. The CDR3 has 11 amino acids. CDR3 sequence (DNA): TGCAGTCCCCGTCAGTCGGTCGAAGCTTTCTTT. Protein product: CSPRQSVEAFF.

This chain connects TRBV10-3 to TRBJ2-5, with TRBD2 matching 8 bases. CDR1 is ENHRY and CDR2 is SYGVKD in the germline V gene. Unmatched junction bases numbered 17, after V lost 0 bases and J lost 5 bases. There are 19 residues in the CDR3. CDR3 nucleotide sequence: TGTGCCATCAGTGAGTCGAGGGGTGGTTTAGCGGGATCCCGGGAGACCCAGTACTTC. It codes for CAISESRGGLAGSRETQYF.

The chain is built from TRBV6-6 and TRBJ2-3; 11 bases align to TRBD2. The J segment lost 5 bases and the V segment lost 2 bases, leaving 6 bases of the junction unmatched. CDR1 is MNHNY, CDR2 SVGAGI, per germline (reference sequence). CDR3 length: 16 residues. This chain's CDR3 is CASSYEASGRIDTQYF. Here the CDR3 DNA reads TGTGCCAGCAGTTACGAGGCTAGCGGGAGGATAGATACGCAGTATTTT.

The J gene is TRBJ2-5, the V gene TRBV5-1; 10 bases are a match to TRBD2. Germline V gene lookup returns CDR1 SGHRS and CDR2 YFSETQ. This CDR3 has 14 residues. The J segment lost 5 bases and the V segment lost 5 bases, leaving 6 bases of the junction unmatched. The DNA for the CDR3 is TGCGCCAGCAGTCGAGCGGGAGGGAAGGAGACCCAGTACTTC. This gives the protein CASSRAGGKETQYF.

The chain joins TRBV5-1 to TRBJ1-1; a weak D match, TRBD1 (5 bases). Germline V lookup: CDR1 SGHRS, CDR2 YFSETQ. The CDR3 has 13 residues. Trimming stripped 5 bases from V and 1 base from J, with 9 bases between. The CDR3 region has the DNA TGCGCCAGCAGGAGCGGGACGAACACTGAAGCTTTCTTT. It encodes CASRSGTNTEAFF. Combining the CDR3 with reference TRBV5-1 and TRBJ1-1 gives the whole variable domain KAGVTQTPRYLIKTRGQQVTLSCSPISGHRSVSWYQQTPGQGLQFLFEYFSETQRNKGNFPGRFSGRQFSNSRSEMNVSTLELGDSALYLCASRSGTNTEAFFGQGTRLTVV.

V is TRBV6-5 and J is TRBJ1-2; D gene uncertain. V lost 6 bases, J lost 8 bases, and 16 bases lay in between. This CDR3 is 13 amino acids long. Germline V CDR1 and CDR2: MNHEY, SVGAGI. The CDR3 DNA is TGTGCCAGCAGCGACCGGGCCCCTGCAGGCTACACCTTC. Residues: CASSDRAPAGYTF.

In DNA, the CDR3 is TGTGCCAGCAGCTTAGCAGGGGCCGGAGATACGCAGTATTTT. Residues: CASSLAGAGDTQYF. The chain recombines TRBV7-2 with TRBJ2-3, with a tentative D call TRBD1 (5 bases). CDR3 size: 14 residues. Germline loops: CDR1 SGHTA, CDR2 FQGNSA. Between the trimmed V and J ends, which lost 0 bases and 5 bases, there was a span of 9 bases.

CDR3 in amino acids: CASSLVSGYEQYF. CDR3 sequence (DNA): TGTGCCAGCAGCTTAGTTAGCGGGTACGAGCAGTACTTC. This chain links TRBV7-2 with TRBJ2-7; 7 bases line up with TRBD2. This CDR3 comprises 13 residues. Germline-derived CDR1 and CDR2 are SGHTA and FQGNSA. The junction had 1 base not matched to a gene; V was cut back by 1 base and J by 4 bases.

The V call is TRBV5-1, the J call TRBJ2-1; no reliable D call. The ends were cut back, 0 bases at V and 2 bases at J, with 6 bases in the middle. The germline V gene has CDR1 SGHRS and CDR2 YFSETQ. The CDR3 has 14 amino acids. The CDR3 spells CASSLELPYNEQFF. The CDR3 DNA reads as TGCGCCAGCAGCTTGGAGTTACCCTACAATGAGCAGTTCTTC.

V usage is TRBV25-1 and J usage is TRBJ1-5; D perhaps matches TRBD1 (6 bases). The CDR3 consists of 18 residues. CDR1 is MGHDK, CDR2 SYGVNS, per germline. Trimming left V 2 bases short and J 0 bases short, with 17 bases between. The CDR3 spells CASSESHRQEDSNQPQHF. DNA for the CDR3: TGTGCCAGCAGTGAAAGCCACCGACAGGAAGATAGCAATCAGCCCCAGCATTTT.

This clone occurred once. J is TRBJ1-5 and V is TRBV6-4, with D possibly matching TRBD1 (6 bases). Deletions cut 7 bases from V and 8 bases from J, with 12 bases between. Germline CDR1 reads MRHNA; CDR2 reads SNTAGT. This CDR3 contains 12 residues. The CDR3 coding sequence is TGTGCCAGCAAACGAGCAGGGGAGCCCCAGCATTTT. Translated: CASKRAGEPQHF.

The chain uses TRBV25-1 and TRBJ2-7; no reliable D call. V was shortened by 1 base and J by 5 bases, with 9 bases between the two germline ends. Per germline, CDR1 MGHDK and CDR2 SYGVNS. The CDR3 contains 13 residues. The CDR3 coding sequence is TGTGCCAGCAGTGAATTAGTCGGAGACGAGCAGTACTTC. It translates to CASSELVGDEQYF.

This clone was detected only a few times. The rearrangement uses TRBV11-2 and TRBJ1-1; the D gene is possibly TRBD1 (5 bases). This CDR3 has 15 residues. Trimming removed 1 base at V and 1 base at J, with 10 bases between. Per the germline V gene, CDR1 is SGHAT and CDR2 is FQNNGV. DNA of the CDR3: TGTGCCAGCAGCTTAGTTTCAGGGCGGAACACTGAAGCTTTCTTT. It specifies CASSLVSGRNTEAFF.